This TCR beta chain was sequenced in a study of CD8 T cells in Susac syndrome. CDR1 is MGHDK and CDR2 is SYGVNS in the germline V gene. This CDR3 is built from 12 residues. V lost 11 bases and J lost 6, with 13 bases in between. Note on this clonotype: Its antigen is currently unknown.

General study results and limits: It was acknowledged by the study that relatively few individuals were included in its TCR sequencing and HLA analysis.

CD8+ and CD4+ T cells circulating in blood were sequenced for TCR beta. The multiple sclerosis controls, all treatment-naive patients, had relapsing-remitting disease that was stable or active. The RNA, about 0.45 to 1 ug, was put through reverse transcription using random hexamers. The immunoSEQ assay covered 54 Vbeta and 13 Jbeta segments for CDR3. TCRdb recomputed calls from the immunoSEQ multiplex PCR reads with MiXCR, one row per CDR3 protein. Of about 290,000 distinct CDR3 sequences listed, around 89% are singletons. This TCR came from a human donor with multiple sclerosis. The chain is built from TRBV25-1 and TRBJ2-2; tentative D call: TRBD1 (5 bases). The material sequenced was CD8+ T cells from PBMCs. CDR3 sequence: CAANGRAGELFF. CDR3 nucleotides: TGTGCCGCTAATGGCAGGGCCGGGGAGCTGTTTTTT.